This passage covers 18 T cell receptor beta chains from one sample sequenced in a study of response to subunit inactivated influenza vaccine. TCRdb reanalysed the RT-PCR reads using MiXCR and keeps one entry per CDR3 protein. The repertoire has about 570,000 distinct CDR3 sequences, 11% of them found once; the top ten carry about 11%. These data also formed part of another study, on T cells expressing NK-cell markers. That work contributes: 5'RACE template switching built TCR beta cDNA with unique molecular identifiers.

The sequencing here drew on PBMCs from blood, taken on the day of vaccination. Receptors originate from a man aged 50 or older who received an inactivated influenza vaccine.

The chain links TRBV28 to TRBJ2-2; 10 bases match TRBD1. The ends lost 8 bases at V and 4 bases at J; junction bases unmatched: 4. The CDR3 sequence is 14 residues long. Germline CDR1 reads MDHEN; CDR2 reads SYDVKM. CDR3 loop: CASRDRGFTGELFF. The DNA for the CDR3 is TGTGCCAGCCGGGACAGGGGTTTCACCGGGGAGCTGTTTTTT.

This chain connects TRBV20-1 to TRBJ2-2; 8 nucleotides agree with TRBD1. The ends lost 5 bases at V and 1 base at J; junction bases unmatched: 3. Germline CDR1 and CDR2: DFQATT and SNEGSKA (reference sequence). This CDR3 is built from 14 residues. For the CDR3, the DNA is TGCAGTGCTTCGGGACAGGAGAACACCGGGGAGCTGTTTTTT. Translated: CSASGQENTGELFF.

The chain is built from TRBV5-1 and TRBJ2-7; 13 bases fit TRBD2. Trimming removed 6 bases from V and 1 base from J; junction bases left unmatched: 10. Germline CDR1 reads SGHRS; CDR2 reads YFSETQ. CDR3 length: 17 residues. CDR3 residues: CASTRKGLAGTSYEQYF. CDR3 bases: TGCGCCAGCACCAGAAAGGGACTAGCGGGGACTTCCTACGAGCAGTACTTC.

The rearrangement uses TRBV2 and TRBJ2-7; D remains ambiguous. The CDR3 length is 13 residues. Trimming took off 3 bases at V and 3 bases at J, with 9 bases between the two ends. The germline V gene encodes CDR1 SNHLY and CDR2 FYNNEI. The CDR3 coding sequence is TGTGCCAGCAGTGAGGGCAGGAACTACGAGCAGTACTTC. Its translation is CASSEGRNYEQYF.

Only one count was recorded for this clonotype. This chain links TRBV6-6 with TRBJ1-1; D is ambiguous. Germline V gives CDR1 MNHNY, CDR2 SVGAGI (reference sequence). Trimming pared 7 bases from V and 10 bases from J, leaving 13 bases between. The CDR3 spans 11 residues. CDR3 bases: TGTGCCAGCATTCGAGGACCTGTAGCTTTCTTT. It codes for CASIRGPVAFF.

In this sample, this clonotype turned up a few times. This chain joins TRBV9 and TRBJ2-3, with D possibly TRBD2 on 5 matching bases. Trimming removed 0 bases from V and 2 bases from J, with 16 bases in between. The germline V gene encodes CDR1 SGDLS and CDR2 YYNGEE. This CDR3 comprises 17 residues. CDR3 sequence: CASSVEAEGILTDTQYF. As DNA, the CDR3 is TGTGCCAGCAGCGTAGAGGCAGAGGGAATACTCACAGATACGCAGTATTTT.

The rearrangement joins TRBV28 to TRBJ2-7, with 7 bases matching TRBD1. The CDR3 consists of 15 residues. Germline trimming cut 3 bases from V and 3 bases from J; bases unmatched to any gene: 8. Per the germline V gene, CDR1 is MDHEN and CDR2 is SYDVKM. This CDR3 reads CASSFVGGPNYEQYF. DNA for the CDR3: TGTGCCAGCAGTTTCGTAGGGGGCCCGAACTACGAGCAGTACTTC.

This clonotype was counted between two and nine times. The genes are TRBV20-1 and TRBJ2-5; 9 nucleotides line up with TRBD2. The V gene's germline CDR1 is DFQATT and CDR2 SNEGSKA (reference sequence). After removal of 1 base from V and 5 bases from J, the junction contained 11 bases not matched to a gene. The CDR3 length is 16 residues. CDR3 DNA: TGCAGTGCTAGAGTTGGTAGCGGGGGTCTTGTTGAGACCCAGTACTTC. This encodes CSARVGSGGLVETQYF.

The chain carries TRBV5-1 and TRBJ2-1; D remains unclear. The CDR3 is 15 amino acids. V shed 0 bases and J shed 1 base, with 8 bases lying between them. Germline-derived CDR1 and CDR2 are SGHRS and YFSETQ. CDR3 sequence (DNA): TGCGCCAGCAGCTTGGATGACGCATCCTACAATGAGCAGTTCTTC. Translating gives CASSLDDASYNEQFF.

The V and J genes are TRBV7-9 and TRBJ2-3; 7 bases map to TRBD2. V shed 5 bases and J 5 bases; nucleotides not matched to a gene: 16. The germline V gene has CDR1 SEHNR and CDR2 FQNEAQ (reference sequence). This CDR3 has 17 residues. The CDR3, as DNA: TGTGCCAGCAGCACCATGGAGAGCGGGATACTCAGAGATACGCAGTATTTT. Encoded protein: CASSTMESGILRDTQYF.

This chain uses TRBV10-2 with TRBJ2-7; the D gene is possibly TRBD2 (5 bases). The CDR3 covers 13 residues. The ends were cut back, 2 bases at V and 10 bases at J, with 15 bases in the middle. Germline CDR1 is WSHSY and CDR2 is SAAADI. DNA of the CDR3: TGCGCCAGCAGTGAGGAAGGGAGTGCTGCTCAGTACTTC. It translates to CASSEEGSAAQYF.

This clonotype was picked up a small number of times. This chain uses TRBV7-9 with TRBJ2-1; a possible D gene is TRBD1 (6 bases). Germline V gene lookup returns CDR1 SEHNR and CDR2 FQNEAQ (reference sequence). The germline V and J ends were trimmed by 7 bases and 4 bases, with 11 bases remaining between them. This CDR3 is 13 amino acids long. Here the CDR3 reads CASMWGPYNEQFF. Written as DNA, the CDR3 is TGTGCCAGCATGTGGGGGCCATACAATGAGCAGTTCTTC.

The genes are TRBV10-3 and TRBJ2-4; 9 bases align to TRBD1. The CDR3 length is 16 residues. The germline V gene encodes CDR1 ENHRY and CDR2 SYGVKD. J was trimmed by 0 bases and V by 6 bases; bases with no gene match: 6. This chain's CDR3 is CAIRSGTGLAKNIQYF. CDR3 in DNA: TGTGCCATCAGGTCCGGGACAGGGTTAGCCAAAAACATTCAGTACTTC.

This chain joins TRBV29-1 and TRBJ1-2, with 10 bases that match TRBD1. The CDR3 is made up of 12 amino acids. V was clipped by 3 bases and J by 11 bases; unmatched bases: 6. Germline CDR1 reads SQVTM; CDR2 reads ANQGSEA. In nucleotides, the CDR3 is TGCAGCGTTGAGCAGGGGACAGGGGCTTACACCTTC. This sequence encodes CSVEQGTGAYTF.

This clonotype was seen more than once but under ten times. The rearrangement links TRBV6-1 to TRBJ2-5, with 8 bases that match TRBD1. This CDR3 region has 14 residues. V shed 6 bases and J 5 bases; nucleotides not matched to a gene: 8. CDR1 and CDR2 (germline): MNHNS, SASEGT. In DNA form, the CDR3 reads TGTGCCAGCAGCAGACAGGGGTTTGAGGAGACCCAGTACTTC. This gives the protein CASSRQGFEETQYF.

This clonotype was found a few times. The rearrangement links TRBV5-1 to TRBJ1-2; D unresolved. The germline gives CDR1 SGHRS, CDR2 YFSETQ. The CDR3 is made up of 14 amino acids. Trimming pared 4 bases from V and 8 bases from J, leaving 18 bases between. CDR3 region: CASSNTGPPEGYTF. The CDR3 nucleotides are TGCGCCAGCAGCAACACCGGGCCACCGGAGGGCTACACCTTC.

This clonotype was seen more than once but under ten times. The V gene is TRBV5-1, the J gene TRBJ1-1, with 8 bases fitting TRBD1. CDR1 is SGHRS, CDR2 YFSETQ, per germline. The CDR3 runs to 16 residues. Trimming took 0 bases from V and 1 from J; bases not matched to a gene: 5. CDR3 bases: TGCGCCAGCAGCTTGGGACAGGGGATGAAGAACACTGAAGCTTTCTTT. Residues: CASSLGQGMKNTEAFF.

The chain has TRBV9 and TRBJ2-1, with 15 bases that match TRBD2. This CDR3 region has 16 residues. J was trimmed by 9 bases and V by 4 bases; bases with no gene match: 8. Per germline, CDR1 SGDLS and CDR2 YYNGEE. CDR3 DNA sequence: TGTGCCAGCAGCATCGGGACTAGCGGGAGGCTAAGTGAGCAGTTCTTC. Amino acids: CASSIGTSGRLSEQFF.